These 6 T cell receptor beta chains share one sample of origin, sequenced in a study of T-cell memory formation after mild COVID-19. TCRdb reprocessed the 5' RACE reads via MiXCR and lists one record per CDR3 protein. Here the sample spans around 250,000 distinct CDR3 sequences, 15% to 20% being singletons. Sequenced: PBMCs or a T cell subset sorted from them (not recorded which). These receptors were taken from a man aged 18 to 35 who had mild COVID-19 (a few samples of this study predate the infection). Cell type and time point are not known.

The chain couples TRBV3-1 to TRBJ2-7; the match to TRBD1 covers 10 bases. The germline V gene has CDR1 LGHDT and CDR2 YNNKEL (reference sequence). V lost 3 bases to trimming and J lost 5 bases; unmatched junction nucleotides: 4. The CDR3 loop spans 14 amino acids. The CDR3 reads CASSHGQGEDEQYF. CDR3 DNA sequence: TGTGCCAGCAGCCATGGACAGGGGGAGGACGAGCAGTACTTC.

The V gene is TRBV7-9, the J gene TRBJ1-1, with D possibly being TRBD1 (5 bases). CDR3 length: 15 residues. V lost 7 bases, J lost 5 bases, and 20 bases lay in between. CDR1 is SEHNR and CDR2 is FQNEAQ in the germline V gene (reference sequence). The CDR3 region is CASTLKGREYTEAFF. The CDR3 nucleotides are TGTGCCAGCACCCTGAAGGGCAGGGAATATACTGAAGCTTTCTTT.

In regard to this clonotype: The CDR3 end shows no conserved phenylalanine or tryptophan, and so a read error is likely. The CDR3 here is CASSLDESYGYTY. The CDR3 nucleotides are TGTGCCAGCAGCTTAGACGAGAGCTATGGCTACACCTAC. The chain joins TRBV7-9 to TRBJ1-2; no firm D call. This CDR3 region has 13 residues. Germline values: CDR1 SEHNR, CDR2 FQNEAQ (reference sequence). V lost 1 base to trimming and J lost 4 bases, with 7 bases between them.

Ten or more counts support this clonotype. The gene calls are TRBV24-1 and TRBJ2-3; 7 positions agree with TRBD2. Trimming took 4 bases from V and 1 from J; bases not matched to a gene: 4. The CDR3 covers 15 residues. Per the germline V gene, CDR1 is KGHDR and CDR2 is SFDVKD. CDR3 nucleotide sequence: TGTGCCACCAGTGACCCTAGCGGCGGCACAGATACGCAGTATTTT. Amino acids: CATSDPSGGTDTQYF.

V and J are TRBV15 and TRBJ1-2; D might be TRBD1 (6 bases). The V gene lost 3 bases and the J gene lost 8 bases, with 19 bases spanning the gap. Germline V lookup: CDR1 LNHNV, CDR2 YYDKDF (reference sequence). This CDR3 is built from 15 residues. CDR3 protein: CATSSDQGIERGYTF. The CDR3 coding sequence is TGTGCCACCAGCAGTGACCAGGGGATAGAACGGGGCTACACCTTC. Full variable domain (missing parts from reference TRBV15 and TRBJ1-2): DAMVIQNPRYQVTQFGKPVTLSCSQTLNHNVMYWYQQKSSQAPKLLFHYYDKDFNNEADTPDNFQSRRPNTSFCFLDIRSPGLGDTAMYLCATSSDQGIERGYTFGSGTRLTVV.

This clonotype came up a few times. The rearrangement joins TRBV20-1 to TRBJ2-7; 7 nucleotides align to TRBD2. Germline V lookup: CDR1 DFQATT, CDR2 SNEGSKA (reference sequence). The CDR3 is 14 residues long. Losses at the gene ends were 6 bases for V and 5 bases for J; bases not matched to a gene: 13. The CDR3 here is CSAAHRATSDEQYF. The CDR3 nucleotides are TGCAGTGCCGCCCACCGGGCAACTAGCGACGAGCAGTACTTC.